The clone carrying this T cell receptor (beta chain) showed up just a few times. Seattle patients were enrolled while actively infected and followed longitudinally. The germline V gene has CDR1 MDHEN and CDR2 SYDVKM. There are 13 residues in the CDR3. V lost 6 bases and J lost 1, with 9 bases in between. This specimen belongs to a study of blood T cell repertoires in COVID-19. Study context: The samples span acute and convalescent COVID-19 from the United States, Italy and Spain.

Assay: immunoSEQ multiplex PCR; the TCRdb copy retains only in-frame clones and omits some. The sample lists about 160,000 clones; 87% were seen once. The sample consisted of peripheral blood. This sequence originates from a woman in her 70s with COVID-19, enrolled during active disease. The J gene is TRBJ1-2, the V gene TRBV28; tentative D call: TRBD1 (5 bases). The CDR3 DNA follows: TGTGCCAGCAGCCTCGACAGTAACTATGGCTACACCTTC. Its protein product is CASSLDSNYGYTF.